Following are 7 T cell receptor beta chains from one sample sequenced in a study of T cell repertoires in cytomegalovirus infection. TCRdb reanalysed the reads using MiXCR and keeps one entry per CDR3 protein. Altogether about 400,000 distinct CDR3 sequences are present, approximately 18% being singletons, with the ten largest covering roughly 9%. The sample consisted of PBMCs. The receptors here all came from a human donor in good health (CMV status not recorded). Some clones in this sample may be carry-over from other donors' samples.

This clonotype appeared many times. This chain uses TRBV5-4 with TRBJ1-4, with a possible D match to TRBD1 (5 bases). V was trimmed by 2 bases and J by 8 bases, leaving 13 bases between them. CDR3 size: 14 residues. Germline lookup yields CDR1 SGHNT and CDR2 YYREEE (reference sequence). CDR3 nucleotide sequence: TGTGCCAGCAGCTTTGGACAAGAGGGGGAAAAACTGTTTTTT. Encoded protein: CASSFGQEGEKLFF. Drawing the rest from reference TRBV5-4 and TRBJ1-4, the complete variable domain is ETGVTQSPTHLIKTRGQQVTLRCSSQSGHNTVSWYQQALGQGPQFIFQYYREEENGRGNFPPRFSGLQFPNYSSELNVNALELDDSALYLCASSFGQEGEKLFFGSGTQLSVL.

The CDR3 reads CASSLDYSGITEAFF. The DNA for the CDR3 is TGCGCCAGCAGCTTGGATTACTCAGGGATCACTGAAGCTTTCTTT. This sequence joins TRBV5-1 and TRBJ1-1; tentatively, D is TRBD1 (5 bases). V was clipped by 0 bases and J by 4 bases, with 13 bases between them. This CDR3 comprises 15 residues. Per germline, CDR1 SGHRS and CDR2 YFSETQ.

J is TRBJ2-2 and V is TRBV19; 12 bases map to TRBD1. V shed 6 bases, J shed 6 bases, and the junction held 5 bases outside the gene matches. The germline V gene has CDR1 LNHDA and CDR2 SQIVND (reference sequence). This CDR3 spans 15 amino acids. This CDR3 is CASRPGQGAAGELFF. The CDR3 bases are TGTGCCAGTAGGCCGGGACAGGGGGCGGCCGGGGAGCTGTTTTTT.

In this sample, this clonotype turned up a few times. This chain connects TRBV4-1 to TRBJ1-5; D perhaps matches TRBD1 (5 bases). The CDR3 is made up of 15 amino acids. Trimming pared 1 base from V and 5 bases from J, leaving 12 bases between. The germline gives CDR1 MGHRA, CDR2 YSYEKL. The CDR3 spells CASSQVIRGHQPQHF. CDR3 nucleotide sequence: TGCGCCAGCAGCCAAGTGATAAGGGGCCATCAGCCCCAGCATTTT.

The chain has TRBV28 and TRBJ1-5; D is ambiguous. Germline CDR1 and CDR2: MDHEN and SYDVKM. The V and J ends lost 5 bases and 0 bases respectively, with 14 bases between them. This CDR3 spans 16 amino acids. CDR3 in DNA: TGTGCCAGCAGTAACCCCGGGGTAAATAGCAATCAGCCCCAGCATTTT. Protein: CASSNPGVNSNQPQHF.

This clonotype was found a few times. The rearrangement uses TRBV24-1 and TRBJ2-1, with no clear D. V dropped 4 bases and J dropped 1 base, with 7 bases sitting between them. Germline CDR1 and CDR2: KGHDR and SFDVKD. This CDR3 is 14 amino acids long. This chain's CDR3 is CATSDDKSYNEQFF. The CDR3 bases are TGTGCCACCAGTGACGACAAATCCTACAATGAGCAGTTCTTC.

A few counts support this clonotype. The V gene is TRBV23-1, the J gene TRBJ1-6; D gene uncertain. TRBV23-1 is an open reading frame, and its role is uncertain. V lost 5 bases and J 3 bases, leaving 11 bases between the germline ends. CDR3 length: 15 residues. The CDR3 DNA follows: TGCGCCAGCAGTGATGGACGCGACTATAATTCACCCCTCCACTTT. Residues: CASSDGRDYNSPLHF.